This T cell receptor beta chain comes out of a study of blood T cell repertoires in COVID-19. V was cut by 3 bases and J by 3 bases, with 11 bases left in between. CDR1 is SGHAT, CDR2 FQNNGV, per germline. The CDR3 loop spans 14 amino acids. The method was immunoSEQ multiplex PCR; TCRdb's version includes in-frame clones alone and lacks a portion of them. In the table there are around 100,000 clones, roughly nine tenths of which are singletons. The V call is TRBV11-2, the J call TRBJ2-5; possible D gene TRBD1, 5 bases. The receptor was derived from a woman over 75 with acute or convalescent COVID-19. Sequencing was performed on peripheral blood. CDR3 DNA sequence: TGTGCCAGCAGCTTTCAGGGATTCGAAGAGACCCAGTACTTC. Its translation is CASSFQGFEETQYF.